This TCR beta chain was documented in a study of blood T cells in healthy people across ages (dated by TCRdb to the mid-2010s). For the study in its entirety: In model experiments, template switching captured roughly one uniquely barcoded TCR beta cDNA molecule for every two T cells. The donors were split into four age groups: young (average 16 years), middle-aged (around 37), aged (roughly 65) and long-lived (82). Age-related changes in TCR beta repertoire diversity were measured in the study by deep sequencing normalized with unique cDNA molecular identifiers. To avoid experimental bias, donors of different ages were randomly spread across the sequencing lanes. Using the same blood draw, the study looked at two additional independent replicas of 1 million unique cDNA reads for two donors, one aged 18 to 29 and the other aged 80 or older. Overall results and qualifications from the work: Since profiling was done on bulk unsorted PBMCs, naive and antigen-experienced compartments could not be conclusively compared. Observed TCR beta diversity per million T cells fell roughly linearly with age, and a significant reduction was already apparent by age roughly 40. A strong correlation was found between observed TCR beta diversity and the percentage of naive T cells measured by flow cytometry. Total diversity estimates from one million sequenced T cells were considered lower bounds and underestimates. Compared with the aged group, the long-lived group had more naive CD4+ T cells, fewer expanded clones and increased TCR diversity, a pattern suggesting age selection. Because donor CMV infection status was unknown, age-related changes in expanded clonotypes were potentially confounded.

Systemically healthy Caucasian individuals from Russia, over 30 in total and aged about 6 to 95 years, were included as donors. Ten milliliters of peripheral blood were drawn from each donor into EDTA-treated Vacutainer tubes. Ficoll-Paque density-gradient centrifugation was used to isolate PBMCs, with at least 7 million per sample. Total RNA, at least 6 micrograms per sample, was extracted from PBMCs with Trizol reagent. For every donor, flow cytometry on a PBMC aliquot measured the percentage of naive CD45RAhigh/CD27high T cells. A word on this clonotype: There is no known antigen for this receptor. It has no much larger one-base neighbor in the sample; base qualities were not kept.

Trimming costs V 5 bases and J 4 bases, and their ends lie 20 bases apart. The CDR3 holds 16 amino acids from the cysteine to the phenylalanine. Only the CDR3 DNA is retained, 48 bases long and in frame from the first base. Library preparation employed 5' RACE. The instrument given in TCRdb is Illumina HiSeq 2500. The second PCR ran for roughly 6 to 11 cycles and used a J-beta primer mix along with a sample-barcoded 5' primer. Each TCR beta cDNA molecule received a unique molecular identifier from a template-switch 5' adaptor carrying 12 random nucleotides. Each sample yielded at least 2.5 million CDR3-containing paired-end reads. All of the RNA was converted into first-strand cDNA using the Mint cDNA synthesis kit, with a TRBC-specific oligonucleotide serving as the primer. Following uracil-DNA glycosylase treatment, a first 18-cycle PCR with universal primers M1SS and BC2_uni_R was performed on all cDNA. Under the source paper's analysis protocol: Normalization of each sample was performed by random selection of 1 million high-quality reads, each carrying a distinct molecular identifier. Instead of being binned into consensus sequences, reads with shared molecular identifiers were discarded. CDR3 identification, clonotype clustering and error correction used MiTCR with a Q25 quality threshold and the strictest error-elimination algorithm. A nonparametric unseen species model using Euler transformation provided a lower-bound estimate of total TCR beta diversity. TCRdb cleaned the public reads at Q25 with fastp, built clones with MiXCR and kept in-frame beta chains. Rows are combined by CDR3 protein, so each entry shows the most common genes and DNA. The V and J calls and clone size come from TCRdb's table, not from the authors' own analysis. This sample comprises approximately 600,000 distinct CDR3 sequences, around three fifths of them detected only once. In total, the top ten clones hold 30% to 45% of the sample.

The TCR sequence derives from a man aged 60-69 years in good health. The V gene is TRBV12-3 or TRBV12-4 and the J gene is TRBJ2-5; the D gene could be either TRBD1 or TRBD2, each agreeing at 5 bases. The sequenced sample consisted of blood. CDR3 region: CASSPPLVGDRETQYF. The DNA sequence follows: TGTGCCAGCAGTCCACCGTTAGTGGGGGATCGAGAGACCCAGTACTTC.